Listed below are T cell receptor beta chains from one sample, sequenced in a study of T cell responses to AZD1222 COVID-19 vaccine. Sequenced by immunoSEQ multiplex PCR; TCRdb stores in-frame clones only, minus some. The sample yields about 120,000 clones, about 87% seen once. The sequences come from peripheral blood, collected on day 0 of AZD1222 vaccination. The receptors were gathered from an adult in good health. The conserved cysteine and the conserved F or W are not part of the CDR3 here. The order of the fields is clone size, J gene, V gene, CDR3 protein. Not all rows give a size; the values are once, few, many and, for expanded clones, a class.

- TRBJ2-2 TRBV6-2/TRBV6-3 ASSYSLGGRTGELF
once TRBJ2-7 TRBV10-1 ASSEYSKKGIGEQY
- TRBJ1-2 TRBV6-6 ASSRQGNYGYT
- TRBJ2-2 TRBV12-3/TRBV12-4 ASSLIKAGELF
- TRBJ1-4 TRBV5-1 ASSSQGPNEKLF
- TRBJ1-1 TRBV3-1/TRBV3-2 ASSQDPGQTMNTEAF
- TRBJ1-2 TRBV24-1 ATSDFVGNYGYT
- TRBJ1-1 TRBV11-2 ASSLRANTEAF
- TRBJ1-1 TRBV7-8 ASSLGGQGGTAF
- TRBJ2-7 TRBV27 ASSLRDPSSYEQY
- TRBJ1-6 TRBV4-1 ASSPTINRGANSPLH
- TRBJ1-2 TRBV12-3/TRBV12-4 ASSYSGASGYT
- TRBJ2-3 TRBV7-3 ASSYGTDPDTQY
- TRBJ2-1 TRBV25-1 ASSGRLVSYNEQF
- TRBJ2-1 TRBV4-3 ASSHRWREAFPSYNEQF
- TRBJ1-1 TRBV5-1 ASRSGTANTEAF